These 21 T cell receptor beta chains were all obtained from the same sample, sequenced in a study of T cell responses to AZD1222 COVID-19 vaccine. This table comes from immunoSEQ multiplex PCR, and its TCRdb copy is limited to in-frame clones, with some not included. The sample lists about 130,000 clones, approximately 85% occurring once. Sequenced material: peripheral blood, taken on day 0 of AZD1222 vaccination. Every receptor here comes from an adult in good health.

V gene TRBV18 combines with J gene TRBJ1-2; 9 nucleotides line up with TRBD1. Per germline, CDR1 KGHSH and CDR2 LQKENI. CDR3 size: 14 residues. J was trimmed by 4 bases and V by 5 bases; bases with no gene match: 5. The CDR3 nucleotides are TGTGCCAGCTCAACCGGGACAGGGCCCTATGGCTACACCTTC. Protein product: CASSTGTGPYGYTF.

The chain carries TRBV3-1 (or the pseudogene TRBV3-2) and TRBJ1-4; 8 nucleotides align to TRBD1. J gave up 3 bases and V 4 bases, and 7 bases lay outside the gene matches. This CDR3 contains 16 residues. Looked up from germline, CDR1 is LGHDT and CDR2 is YNNKEL (reference sequence). The CDR3 sequence is CASSPHRGEANEKLFF. The CDR3 DNA reads TGTGCCAGCAGCCCGCACAGGGGGGAAGCTAATGAAAAACTGTTTTTT.

The rearrangement links TRBV18 to TRBJ2-3; D call uncertain. Trimming stripped 3 bases from V and 6 bases from J, with 10 bases between. CDR3 length: 13 residues. From germline, CDR1 is KGHSH and CDR2 LQKENI. The CDR3 here is CASSPQWSDTQYF. The DNA of the CDR3 is TGTGCCAGCTCACCCCAGTGGTCGGATACGCAGTATTTT.

The chain employs TRBV7-2 and TRBJ1-2; no clear D. Trimming left V 0 bases short and J 6 bases short, with 11 bases between. Germline CDR1 is SGHTA and CDR2 is FQGNSA. The CDR3 length is 14 residues. The CDR3 bases are TGTGCCAGCAGCTTAGCCAAAAACACACATGGCTACACCTTC. Encoded protein: CASSLAKNTHGYTF.

Of note for this clone: The germline gene is not matched at one end of the junction; a read error may be the cause. V and J are TRBV5-5 and TRBJ1-1; a weak D match, TRBD1 (6 bases). The CDR3 runs 15 residues. Germline CDR1 SGHKS, CDR2 YYEKEE (reference sequence). CDR3 in DNA: TGTGCCAGCTGCTTGGTTACAGGGCCCAACACTGAAGCTTTCTTT. This sequence encodes CASCLVTGPNTEAFF.

The chain links TRBV6-2 or TRBV6-3 to TRBJ1-3; D unclear. The V gene lost 5 bases and the J gene lost 4 bases, with 15 bases spanning the gap. The CDR3 sequence is 15 residues long. The germline CDR1 and CDR2 sequences are MNHEY and SVGEGT. CDR3 sequence: CASSSRRALGNTIYF. The CDR3 region has the DNA TGTGCCAGCAGTAGTCGACGCGCATTAGGAAACACCATATATTTT.

The V call is TRBV5-8, the J call TRBJ1-5; unclear D gene. CDR1 is SGHTS and CDR2 is YDEGEE in the germline V gene. V lost 0 bases and J 0 bases, leaving 7 bases between the germline ends. The CDR3 extends over 15 amino acids. The CDR3 sequence is CASSLVQYSNQPQHF. CDR3 nucleotide sequence: TGTGCCAGCAGCTTGGTGCAGTATAGCAATCAGCCCCAGCATTTT.

As for this clone: At the DNA level, this CDR3 is encoded by other sequences in the same sample as well. The chain uses TRBV28 and TRBJ1-5; D unresolved. The CDR3 covers 12 residues. V lost 2 bases to trimming and J lost 4 bases, with 3 bases between them. Per the germline V gene, CDR1 is MDHEN and CDR2 is SYDVKM. The CDR3 spells CASSLVNQPQHF. DNA for the CDR3: TGTGCCAGCAGTTTAGTGAATCAGCCCCAGCATTTT.

The V call is TRBV5-5, the J call TRBJ1-2; 7 bases map to TRBD1. The CDR3 has 16 amino acids. The V segment lost 1 base and the J segment 5 bases; nucleotides outside the gene matches: 11. CDR1 is SGHKS and CDR2 is YYEKEE in the germline V gene (reference sequence). The CDR3, as DNA: TGTGCCAGCAGCTTGAGAGTGAACAGGGGAGGGTATGGCTACACCTTC. It yields the protein CASSLRVNRGGYGYTF.

The V and J genes are TRBV24-1 and TRBJ2-3; 9 bases fit TRBD2. With V trimmed by 4 bases and J by 0 bases, 7 bases remained unmatched. CDR3 length equals 17 residues. CDR1 and CDR2 (germline): KGHDR, SFDVKD. This CDR3 reads CATSDTLAGSSTDTQYF. The CDR3 DNA sequence: TGTGCCACCAGTGACACTCTAGCGGGGTCTAGCACAGATACGCAGTATTTT.

Concerning this clone: The same CDR3 also results from other DNA sequences found in this sample. CDR3 residues: CASSFNEQFF. CDR3 coding DNA: TGTGCCAGCAGCTTCAATGAGCAGTTCTTC. V gene TRBV7-9 combines with J gene TRBJ2-1; D remains ambiguous. V was pared by 3 bases and J by 6 bases, with 0 bases between. This CDR3 spans 10 amino acids. Germline V gene sequence: CDR1 SEHNR, CDR2 FQNEAQ (reference sequence).

The chain carries TRBV7-3 and TRBJ2-2, with a weak D call TRBD1 (5 bases). CDR1 is SGHTA and CDR2 is FQGTGA in the germline V gene. The CDR3 has 12 amino acids. V lost 6 bases, J lost 6 bases, and 8 bases lay in between. The CDR3 reads CASRGRPGELFF. Here the CDR3 DNA reads TGTGCCAGCAGGGGGCGCCCCGGGGAGCTGTTTTTT.

The chain joins TRBV30 to TRBJ2-1, with D possibly matching TRBD2 (5 bases). The CDR3 runs 15 residues. Between the trimmed V and J ends, which lost 3 bases and 6 bases, there was a span of 18 bases. Germline V gene data show CDR1 as GTSNPN and CDR2 as SVGIG (reference sequence). The CDR3: CAWSAEGLPGNEQFF. The DNA for the CDR3 is TGTGCCTGGAGCGCCGAGGGCCTACCAGGCAATGAGCAGTTCTTC.

This chain uses TRBV6-2 or TRBV6-3 with TRBJ2-7; TRBD1 is a possible D gene (6 bases). V dropped 3 bases and J dropped 0 bases, with 12 bases sitting between them. Germline CDR1 MNHEY, CDR2 SVGEGT. CDR3 length: 15 amino acids. CDR3 bases: TGTGCCAGCAGTTATGGGGGCCTGAGCTCCTACGAGCAGTACTTC. Translation: CASSYGGLSSYEQYF.

The chain couples TRBV30 to TRBJ2-7; possible D gene TRBD2, 6 bases. The germline V gene has CDR1 GTSNPN and CDR2 SVGIG (reference sequence). V lost 2 bases to trimming and J lost 0 bases, with 11 bases between them. The CDR3 has 14 residues. For the CDR3, the DNA is TGTGCCTGGAGTCGCGGGGTCAGCTCCTACGAGCAGTACTTC. Protein: CAWSRGVSSYEQYF.

In this sample, this clone turned up once. The V gene is TRBV4-1, the J gene TRBJ2-1, with D possibly matching TRBD1 (7 bases). The V end was cut by 0 bases, the J end by 3 bases, with 12 bases between. The CDR3 is 16 amino acids. CDR1 and CDR2 from the germline V gene are MGHRA and YSYEKL. The CDR3 is CASSQEEGAFYNEQFF. The CDR3 nucleotides are TGCGCCAGCAGCCAAGAGGAGGGGGCCTTCTACAATGAGCAGTTCTTC.

V and J are TRBV7-2 and TRBJ1-2; D is undetermined. Per germline, CDR1 SGHTA and CDR2 FQGNSA. The CDR3 is made up of 11 amino acids. Trimming took off 5 bases at V and 6 bases at J, with 7 bases between the two ends. CDR3: CASSRWDGYTF. In nucleotides, the CDR3 is TGTGCCAGCAGCCGGTGGGATGGCTACACCTTC.

The chain uses TRBV6-2 or TRBV6-3 and TRBJ2-7; D is undetermined. Between the trimmed V and J ends, which lost 5 bases and 4 bases, there was a span of 9 bases. Germline V lookup: CDR1 MNHEY, CDR2 SVGEGT. CDR3 length: 12 residues. The CDR3 nucleotides are TGTGCCAGCAGTCAGCCCTGGTACGAGCAGTACTTC. It yields the protein CASSQPWYEQYF.

The chain has TRBV25-1 and TRBJ2-5; D tentatively reads TRBD1 or TRBD2 (6 bases each). CDR1 is MGHDK and CDR2 is SYGVNS in the germline V gene. V was shortened by 6 bases and J by 4 bases, with 12 bases between the two germline ends. The CDR3 spans 13 residues. CDR3 loop: CASRTQGGETQYF. The CDR3 DNA is TGTGCCAGCAGAACACAGGGAGGAGAGACCCAGTACTTC.

The chain uses TRBV5-6 and TRBJ2-7; tentatively, D is TRBD1 (6 bases). The germline V gene has CDR1 SGHDT and CDR2 YYEEEE. Trimming removed 7 bases at V and 3 bases at J, with 11 bases between. The CDR3 covers 12 residues. DNA for the CDR3: TGTGCCAGCCGCCGCAGGGGCTACGAGCAGTACTTC. Translating it yields CASRRRGYEQYF.

V gene TRBV7-2 combines with J gene TRBJ1-2, with D possibly matching TRBD1 (6 bases). V shed 1 base and J shed 7 bases, with 16 bases lying between them. The length of the CDR3 is 15 residues. The germline CDR1 and CDR2 sequences are SGHTA and FQGNSA. Here the CDR3 DNA reads TGTGCCAGCAGCTTAGGCCGACCAGGGGAGGGTGGCTACACCTTC. It yields the protein CASSLGRPGEGGYTF.